The 9 T cell receptor beta chains reported below all come from one sample, sequenced in a study of OX40 agonist ivuxolimab in advanced cancers. Method: immunoSEQ multiplex PCR; TCRdb's copy keeps in-frame clones and lacks some. The table shows about 77,000 clones, with roughly 87% occurring only once. The sequences come from CD4+ or CD8+ T cells sorted from blood, collected in a trial of the OX40 agonist ivuxolimab. Receptor source: an adult with an advanced solid tumor such as melanoma, head and neck, liver or kidney cancer.

The rearrangement uses TRBV5-1 and TRBJ2-2; D remains ambiguous. This CDR3 comprises 14 residues. Germline V CDR1 and CDR2: SGHRS, YFSETQ. V shed 0 bases and J shed 3 bases, with 6 bases lying between them. The CDR3 loop is CASSLVGHTGELFF. Here the CDR3 DNA reads TGCGCCAGCAGCTTGGTTGGTCACACCGGGGAGCTGTTTTTT.

The genes are TRBV6-5 and TRBJ2-5, with D perhaps matching TRBD1 or TRBD2 (5 bases each). The CDR3 covers 15 residues. V was shortened by 5 bases and J by 4 bases, with 17 bases between the two germline ends. Germline V gives CDR1 MNHEY, CDR2 SVGAGI. The CDR3 DNA sequence: TGTGCCAGCAGTCGTACACCGAAGGGGAGAGAGACCCAGTACTTC. The encoded protein is CASSRTPKGRETQYF.

This chain joins TRBV5-4 and TRBJ1-2, with D maybe TRBD1 (5 bases). Trimming took 1 base from V and 3 from J, leaving 10 bases between them. There are 14 residues in the CDR3. Looked up from germline, CDR1 is SGHNT and CDR2 is YYREEE (reference sequence). This chain's CDR3 is CASSLSGRHYGYTF. CDR3 coding DNA: TGTGCCAGCAGCTTGTCAGGGCGCCACTATGGCTACACCTTC.

The chain joins TRBV11-3 to TRBJ1-6; the D is unclear. The V and J ends lost 0 bases and 8 bases respectively, with 5 bases between them. This CDR3 contains 13 residues. Germline CDR1 reads SGHNT; CDR2 reads YENEEA. The CDR3 protein is CASSLDGDSPLHF. The CDR3 DNA follows: TGTGCCAGCAGCTTAGATGGAGATTCACCCCTCCACTTT.

The V and J genes are TRBV6-1 and TRBJ2-7; 13 nucleotides agree with TRBD2. This CDR3 is built from 15 residues. After removal of 5 bases from V and 4 bases from J, the junction contained 5 bases not matched to a gene. The V gene's germline CDR1 is MNHNS and CDR2 SASEGT. CDR3 nucleotide sequence: TGTGCCAGCAGTAGGACTAGCGGGGGACCGTACGAGCAGTACTTC. Translating it yields CASSRTSGGPYEQYF.

V and J are TRBV28 and TRBJ1-2; 7 bases line up with TRBD1. V trimming: 7 bases; J trimming: 4 bases; junction bases outside the gene matches: 9. The length of the CDR3 is 14 residues. Germline CDR1 and CDR2: MDHEN and SYDVKM. CDR3 amino acids: CASIQGGSTYGYTF. In DNA form, the CDR3 reads TGTGCCAGCATCCAGGGGGGATCTACCTATGGCTACACCTTC.

The V gene is TRBV7-9, the J gene TRBJ1-6; D is undetermined. This CDR3 contains 13 residues. The V and J ends lost 3 bases and 7 bases respectively, with 7 bases between them. CDR1 is SEHNR, CDR2 FQNEAQ, per germline (reference sequence). The CDR3 reads CASSLRDNSPLHF. The CDR3 DNA follows: TGTGCCAGCAGCTTGAGAGACAATTCACCCCTCCACTTT.

V gene TRBV7-3 combines with J gene TRBJ2-2, with D possibly being TRBD2 (6 bases). V was cut by 2 bases and J by 3 bases, with 10 bases left in between. The CDR3 has 15 residues. Germline CDR1 is SGHTA and CDR2 is FQGTGA. The CDR3 DNA sequence: TGTGCCAGCAGCTTAGGGACTTTATACACCGGGGAGCTGTTTTTT. Translating it yields CASSLGTLYTGELFF. Variable domain in full (rest from reference TRBV7-3 and TRBJ2-2): GAGVSQTPSNKVTEKGKYVELRCDPISGHTALYWYRQSLGQGPEFLIYFQGTGAADDSGLPNDRFFAVRPEGSVSTLKIQRTERGDSAVYLCASSLGTLYTGELFFGEGSRLTVL.

This clone was recorded only once. The gene calls are TRBV11-3 and TRBJ2-1, with TRBD1 matching 10 bases. With V trimmed by 4 bases and J by 4 bases, 4 bases remained unmatched. Germline CDR1 is SGHNT and CDR2 is YENEEA. The CDR3 has 15 residues. CDR3 sequence reads: CASSSRDRGYNEQFF. The DNA of the CDR3 is TGTGCCAGCAGCTCGCGGGACAGGGGTTACAATGAGCAGTTCTTC.